This passage covers 5 T cell receptor beta chains from one sample sequenced in a study of T cell repertoires in cytomegalovirus infection. TCRdb independently ran MiXCR on the reads; one entry per CDR3 protein. The table lists 700,000 to 950,000 distinct CDR3 sequences, about 31% of them singletons, with around 12% in the top ten. Which antigens these TCRs recognize remains unknown. Sequenced here: cultured CD8+ T cells from PBMCs, sampled from culture after CMV antigen stimulation. The receptors originated from a human donor in good health (CMV status not recorded). Some clones in this sample may be carry-over from other donors' samples.

This clonotype has just a few counts. The genes are TRBV7-8 and TRBJ2-1, with D perhaps assigned TRBD1 or TRBD2 (5 bases each). Germline V gives CDR1 SGHVS, CDR2 FQNEAQ. This CDR3 is built from 12 residues. V was shortened by 5 bases and J by 8 bases, with 10 bases between the two germline ends. CDR3 in DNA: TGTGCCAGCAGCCGAGGGGTTGATGAGCAGTTCTTC. Residues: CASSRGVDEQFF.

This chain uses TRBV6-6 with TRBJ1-6; D unresolved. This CDR3 comprises 16 residues. V was clipped by 1 base and J by 0 bases, with 7 bases between them. Germline CDR1 is MNHNY and CDR2 is SVGAGI (reference sequence). The CDR3 sequence: CASSYYGSSYNSPLHF. DNA of the CDR3: TGTGCCAGCAGTTACTACGGGAGCTCCTATAATTCACCCCTCCACTTT.

The chain is built from TRBV4-2 and TRBJ1-6, with D maybe TRBD1 (5 bases). CDR3 length: 15 residues. Trimming shortened V by 0 bases and J by 11 bases, and 14 bases separated the two germline ends. The V gene's germline CDR1 is LGHNA and CDR2 YNFKEQ. The CDR3 protein is CASSQDTGTGTPLHF. DNA of the CDR3: TGTGCCAGCAGCCAAGATACCGGGACGGGTACACCCCTCCACTTT.

The genes are TRBV27 and TRBJ2-3, with 11 bases identical to TRBD2. The CDR3 runs 16 residues. Unmatched junction bases numbered 9, after V lost 5 bases and J lost 5 bases. The germline CDR1 and CDR2 sequences are MNHEY and SMNVEV (reference sequence). The CDR3: CASSTASGGPEDTQYF. For the CDR3, the DNA is TGTGCCAGCAGTACTGCTAGCGGGGGGCCAGAAGATACGCAGTATTTT.

The chain uses TRBV27 and TRBJ2-4, with D tentatively TRBD2 (6 bases). The CDR3 length is 16 residues. Germline CDR1 MNHEY, CDR2 SMNVEV (reference sequence). Trimming pared 4 bases from V and 2 bases from J, leaving 15 bases between. DNA of the CDR3: TGTGCCAGCAGTTCCAGAGGAGGGGCAACCAAAAACATTCAGTACTTC. Translated: CASSSRGGATKNIQYF.